This entry lists 31 T cell receptor beta chains sequenced from one sample in a study of tumor and adjacent non-tumor tissue in lung cancer. Three rounds of nested PCR, following a modified ARM-PCR protocol, produced the TCRbeta library. Using its own MiXCR run on the multiplex PCR reads, TCRdb lists one record per CDR3 protein. This table has about 120,000 distinct CDR3 sequences, about 80% appearing once. This sample's RNA came from whole unsorted tissue. Sequencing was performed on lung tumor tissue. These receptors were taken from a man between 65 and 79 years old with non-small cell lung cancer.

The genes are TRBV6-1 and TRBJ2-7, with a weak D call TRBD1 (5 bases). V lost 7 bases and J 4 bases, leaving 14 bases between the germline ends. This CDR3 has 13 residues. Germline CDR1 MNHNS, CDR2 SASEGT. The CDR3 protein is CASIGASLYEQYF. DNA of the CDR3: TGTGCCAGCATAGGGGCGAGTCTGTACGAGCAGTACTTC.

A word on this clonotype: The conserved phenylalanine or tryptophan is not found at the CDR3 terminus, so this likely reflects a read error. This chain links TRBV4-2 with TRBJ2-3, with 8 positions matching TRBD2. CDR1 and CDR2 from the germline V gene are LGHNA and YNFKEQ. The CDR3 extends over 16 amino acids. J was trimmed by 6 bases and V by 6 bases; bases with no gene match: 14. CDR3 loop: CASRQVRAGGLDTQYC. The CDR3 coding sequence is TGTGCCAGCAGGCAGGTTCGGGCGGGGGGACTTGATACGCAGTATTGT.

This clonotype appeared a single time. Compared with germline, one end of the junction differs, possibly owing to a read error. The chain has TRBV13 and TRBJ2-7; D not certain. This CDR3 comprises 13 residues. The germline V gene encodes CDR1 PRHDT and CDR2 FYEKMQ (reference sequence). The DNA of the CDR3 is TGTGCCGGCAGCTCAACCACATGGGACGAGCAGTACTTC. This translates into CAGSSTTWDEQYF.

Notes on this clonotype: The conserved phenylalanine or tryptophan normally closing the CDR3 is absent here, so this likely arose from a read error. This chain connects TRBV11-2 to TRBJ1-2; D gene ambiguous. The CDR3 has 13 residues. Germline V lookup: CDR1 SGHAT, CDR2 FQNNGV. The CDR3 spells CASSSSPNYGYTL. CDR3 bases: TGTGCTAGCAGTTCTTCACCTAACTATGGCTACACCCTC.

The chain employs TRBV6-6 and TRBJ1-2; maybe TRBD1 (5 bases). CDR1 is MNHNY, CDR2 SVGAGI, per germline (reference sequence). CDR3 length: 13 amino acids. In DNA, the CDR3 is TGTGCTACCAGTTATGACGACAGTACAGGCTACACCTTC. Its protein product is CATSYDDSTGYTF.

On this clonotype: The missing conserved phenylalanine or tryptophan at the end of this CDR3 makes a read error likely. The DNA is omitted, as the CDR3 cannot be located on it reliably, and the CDR3 follows TCRdb's listing. This sequence joins TRBV6-5 and TRBJ2-5; TRBD1 is taken as the D call from the table, unchecked against the DNA. Counting both end residues, the CDR3 totals 17 amino acids. CDR1 is MNHEY and CDR2 is SVGAGI in the germline V gene. The CDR3 region is CASSSAGTGFPQEIHYL.

Comment on this clonotype: The junction shows a germline mismatch at one end, possibly a read error. The chain recombines TRBV14 with TRBJ2-3; no firm D call. The CDR3 is 11 residues long. CDR1 is SGHDN and CDR2 is FVKESK in the germline V gene. The DNA of the CDR3 is TGTGCCAGCAGCCAATGTACCACGCAATATTTT. Translating gives CASSQCTTQYF.

This clonotype was seen only a few times. Given the absence of the conserved phenylalanine or tryptophan at the CDR3 end, a read error is likely. It is unclear where the CDR3 begins or ends on the DNA, so no DNA is shown, and the CDR3 is as TCRdb lists it. The rearrangement uses TRBV12-3 or TRBV12-4 and TRBJ2-1; the table's D call TRBD1 went unverified against the DNA. The CDR3 is 13 amino acids in total, end residues counted. Here the CDR3 reads CASSLAGGNEQFL.

There are many counts of this clonotype. V gene TRBV28 combines with J gene TRBJ2-3; 11 nucleotides align to TRBD2. The CDR3 contains 14 residues. The germline CDR1 and CDR2 sequences are MDHEN and SYDVKM. Trimming cost V 1 base and J 13 bases; bases outside gene matches: 7. The CDR3 is CASSLFLAGGEKYF. CDR3 in DNA: TGTGCCAGCAGTTTATTCCTAGCGGGGGGAGAAAAGTATTTT.

In regard to this clonotype: As the CDR3 is not closed by the conserved phenylalanine or tryptophan, this likely results from a read error. The V and J genes are TRBV12-3 or TRBV12-4 and TRBJ2-1; maybe TRBD2 (5 bases). CDR3 length: 19 residues. For the CDR3, the DNA is TGTGCCAGCAGTGGAGCGGACCCTCACCTCACCAACTCCTACATTGAGCAGTTCTTA. Its translation is CASSGADPHLTNSYIEQFL.

On this clonotype itself: Mismatch with germline at one junction end may stem from a read error. The chain carries TRBV28 and TRBJ2-2; weak D call: TRBD2 (6 bases). Germline V gene lookup returns CDR1 MDHEN and CDR2 SYDVKM. This CDR3 contains 17 residues. This CDR3 reads CANSRFAGTRYTRELFF. CDR3 bases: TGTGCCAACAGCCGCTTTGCGGGAACTCGATACACCAGGGAGCTGTTTTTT.

The genes are TRBV12-3 or TRBV12-4 and TRBJ1-1; no reliable D call. V was pared by 7 bases and J by 3 bases, with 12 bases between. There are 13 residues in the CDR3. CDR3 protein: CASNSPSDTEAFF. CDR3 sequence (DNA): TGTGCCAGCAATTCACCTTCGGACACTGAAGCTTTCTTT.

The chain joins TRBV6-1 to TRBJ1-1; D not certain. Trimming left V 4 bases short and J 1 base short, with 13 bases between. Germline values: CDR1 MNHNS, CDR2 SASEGT. The CDR3 has 15 residues. The CDR3 DNA reads as TGTGCCAGCAGTGTAAACAACCTGACGAACACTGAAGCTTTCTTT. The encoded protein is CASSVNNLTNTEAFF.

Comment on this clonotype: A much larger clone is a single base away; this may be a read error. V is TRBV4-1 and J is TRBJ2-7; no clear D gene. CDR3 length: 12 residues. The V gene's germline CDR1 is MGHRA and CDR2 YSYEKL. Written as DNA, the CDR3 is TGCGCCAACAGCCAAACCTTACACGAGCAGTACTTC. Its translation: CANSQTLHEQYF.

Comments on this clonotype: One junction end disagrees with the germline gene, perhaps due to a read error. The chain is built from TRBV11-1 and TRBJ1-1, with D maybe TRBD1 (5 bases). The V gene's germline CDR1 is SGHAT and CDR2 FQDESV (reference sequence). This CDR3 is 14 amino acids long. CDR3 in amino acids: CASSQGTRSTETFF. For the CDR3, the DNA is TGTGCCAGCAGCCAGGGAACAAGGAGCACTGAAACTTTCTTT.

In the case of this clonotype: Compared with germline, one end of the junction differs, possibly owing to a read error. The genes are TRBV6-6 and TRBJ1-5, with 9 bases aligning to TRBD1. There are 15 residues in the CDR3. The germline CDR1 and CDR2 sequences are MNHNY and SVGAGI (reference sequence). The CDR3 region is CASSITGGFNRPQHF. The CDR3 DNA reads TGTGCCAGCAGTATTACAGGGGGCTTCAATCGGCCCCAGCATTTT.

The genes are TRBV6-1 and TRBJ1-2; perhaps TRBD1 as D (6 bases). V was trimmed by 6 bases and J by 0 bases, leaving 14 bases between them. CDR1 is MNHNS, CDR2 SASEGT, per germline. The CDR3 is made up of 15 amino acids. CDR3: CASSLRDISNYGYTF. CDR3 DNA sequence: TGTGCCAGCAGCCTGCGGGACATATCTAACTATGGCTACACCTTC.

Notes on this clonotype: Mismatch with germline at one junction end may stem from a read error. The chain combines TRBV11-3 with TRBJ1-1; D unresolved. CDR1 SGHNT and CDR2 YENEEA come from the germline V gene. The CDR3 covers 16 residues. The CDR3 reads CVSNLKTWWMNTEAFF. As DNA, the CDR3 is TGTGTCAGCAACTTAAAGACATGGTGGATGAACACTGAAGCTTTCTTT.

This clonotype occurred once. The chain uses TRBV6-6 and TRBJ1-2, with 8 bases that match TRBD1. V lost 5 bases to trimming and J lost 4 bases; unmatched junction nucleotides: 6. The CDR3 is 14 residues long. Per the germline V gene, CDR1 is MNHNY and CDR2 is SVGAGI (reference sequence). The CDR3 DNA follows: TGTGCCAGCAGTAATCCAGGACAGGGCTATGGCTACACCTTC. It specifies CASSNPGQGYGYTF.

For this clonotype: One end of the junction is discordant with germline, which a read error may explain. This chain links TRBV10-3 with TRBJ1-1; D is undetermined. The germline V gene has CDR1 ENHRY and CDR2 SYGVKD. The CDR3 runs 15 residues. The CDR3 reads CATSENGQAGTEAFF. Written as DNA, the CDR3 is TGTGCCACCAGTGAAAATGGGCAGGCGGGCACTGAGGCTTTCTTT.

The chain carries TRBV10-2 and TRBJ2-7, with D perhaps TRBD1 (6 bases). The CDR3 spans 14 residues. Germline V gene sequence: CDR1 WSHSY, CDR2 SAAADI. V gave up 6 bases and J gave up 8 bases, with 20 bases separating them. The CDR3 DNA reads as TGCGCCAGCAGGCAAGCCGAGGCTCGGGACAAGCAGTACTTC. Translated, it gives CASRQAEARDKQYF.

With regard to this clonotype: A read error is possible here, since a much larger clone lies one base away. This chain uses TRBV7-8 with TRBJ1-6; D gene ambiguous. The length of the CDR3 is 14 residues. Germline loops: CDR1 SGHVS, CDR2 FQNEAQ. V dropped 1 base and J dropped 10 bases, with 11 bases sitting between them. The CDR3 DNA reads TGTGCCAGCAGCTTAGATACTAGAGAATCACCCCTCCACTTT. It encodes CASSLDTRESPLHF.

About this clonotype itself: A junction boundary mismatches the germline segment, possibly from a read error. V gene TRBV4-3 combines with J gene TRBJ2-5; a possible D gene is TRBD1 (6 bases). This CDR3 is 16 amino acids long. Germline CDR1 is LGHNA and CDR2 is YSLEER. The CDR3 here is CASNQARGVGQETQYF. The CDR3 coding sequence is TGCGCCAGCAACCAAGCCAGAGGGGTGGGACAAGAGACCCAGTATTTC.

In this sample, this clonotype turned up a few times. This rearrangement joins TRBV5-6 to TRBJ2-7; D perhaps matches TRBD2 (6 bases). The CDR3 runs to 16 residues. Trimming stripped 3 bases from V and 0 bases from J, with 16 bases between. The germline CDR1 and CDR2 sequences are SGHDT and YYEEEE. As DNA, the CDR3 is TGTGCCAGCAGCTCCGCCCTGGGGCGGGGCTCCTACGAGCAGTACTTC. Its protein product is CASSSALGRGSYEQYF.

About this clonotype itself: This may arise from a read error, as a much more abundant clone is one base away. The chain recombines TRBV20-1 with TRBJ2-1, with TRBD2 matching 8 bases. The germline V gene has CDR1 DFQATT and CDR2 SNEGSKA (reference sequence). This CDR3 contains 12 residues. For the CDR3, the DNA is TGCAGCCGGGAGGGAGCGGGGGATACATGGTTCTTC. This sequence encodes CSREGAGDTWFF.

For this clonotype: A read error may explain this, as a much larger clone is one base away. The chain employs TRBV14 and TRBJ2-5; a possible D gene is TRBD2 (5 bases). This CDR3 spans 15 amino acids. Germline CDR1 reads SGHDN; CDR2 reads FVKESK. Trimming removed 3 bases at V and 4 bases at J, with 15 bases between. In nucleotides, the CDR3 is TGTGCCAGCAGCCAGCTACTAGTGGGAATAGAGACCCAGTACTTC. Amino acids: CASSQLLVGIETQYF.

A word on this clonotype: One end of the junction does not line up with germline, which may come from a read error. This sequence joins TRBV10-2 and TRBJ2-1, with D possibly being TRBD1 or TRBD2 (5 bases each). Germline loops: CDR1 WSHSY, CDR2 SAAADI. The CDR3 is made up of 15 amino acids. CDR3 DNA sequence: TGCGCCTGCGGGTCCCCGGGACCCTCTTCTCATGAGCAATTCTTC. It translates to CACGSPGPSSHEQFF.

Regarding this clonotype: An end of the junction does not agree with germline; a read error may underlie this. This rearrangement joins TRBV29-1 to TRBJ1-1, with D uncertain. The germline V gene encodes CDR1 SQVTM and CDR2 ANQGSEA. This CDR3 region has 12 residues. CDR3: CSVVAGRPKAFF. The CDR3 bases are TGCAGTGTTGTGGCGGGGAGGCCTAAAGCTTTCTTT.

As concerns this clonotype: The conserved phenylalanine or tryptophan is not found at the CDR3 terminus, so this likely reflects a read error. The chain recombines TRBV4-2 with TRBJ2-3; a possible D gene is TRBD2 (5 bases). The CDR3 has 16 amino acids. Per germline, CDR1 LGHNA and CDR2 YNFKEQ. Deletions cut 3 bases from V and 6 bases from J, with 19 bases between. The CDR3 DNA reads TGTGCCAGCAGCCAGGTTCGGGCGGGTGGGCCTGATACGCAGTATTAT. Protein sequence: CASSQVRAGGPDTQYY.

As for this clonotype: The junction shows a germline mismatch at one end, possibly a read error. The rearrangement joins TRBV7-9 to TRBJ2-4, with D unresolved. The V gene's germline CDR1 is SEHNR and CDR2 FQNEAQ (reference sequence). This CDR3 comprises 17 residues. CDR3 amino acids: CASSVASIWGTKNIEYF. DNA of the CDR3: TGTGCCAGCAGCGTAGCCTCCATTTGGGGAACCAAAAACATTGAGTACTTC. Variable domain in full (rest from reference TRBV7-9 and TRBJ2-4): DTGVSQNPRHKITKRGQNVTFRCDPISEHNRLYWYRQTLGQGPEFLTYFQNEAQLEKSRLLSDRFSAERPKGSFSTLEIQRTEQGDSAMYLCASSVASIWGTKNIEYFGAGTRLSVL.

Points on this clonotype: One junction end disagrees with the germline gene, perhaps due to a read error. This chain joins TRBV29-1 and TRBJ2-7; 11 nucleotides line up with TRBD2. The CDR3 covers 14 residues. Per the germline V gene, CDR1 is SQVTM and CDR2 is ANQGSEA. For the CDR3, the DNA is TGCAGCGTGGAAGGGACTAGCGGAACCTACGAGCAATACTTC. As protein: CSVEGTSGTYEQYF.